What follows are 7 T cell receptor beta chains derived from one specimen sequenced in a study of Graves' ophthalmopathy and Graves' hyperthyroidism. The study amplified TCR beta CDR3 regions using RNA transcripts. First-round RT-PCR employed HTBI primers, with a second-round multiplex PCR after it. TCRdb reprocessed the multiplex PCR reads via MiXCR and lists one record per CDR3 protein. This table has roughly 420,000 distinct CDR3 sequences, under 25% appearing once. Sample: peripheral blood. These receptor sequences come from a woman younger than 35 with stable Graves' hyperthyroidism.

A note on this clonotype: Compared with germline, one end of the junction differs, possibly owing to a read error. This chain connects TRBV6-1 to TRBJ2-7, with 7 bases lining up with TRBD2. This CDR3 spans 15 amino acids. Germline V gene sequence: CDR1 MNHNS, CDR2 SASEGT. Here the CDR3 DNA reads TGTGCCAGCAGAGGCGGGACTATCGAAGCCTACGATCAGTACTTC. It codes for CASRGGTIEAYDQYF.

This clonotype has a count of ten or more. The chain carries TRBV11-2 and TRBJ2-7; 12 nucleotides align to TRBD1. Per the germline V gene, CDR1 is SGHAT and CDR2 is FQNNGV. Trimming removed 1 base from V and 5 bases from J; junction bases left unmatched: 6. The CDR3 runs 16 residues. The CDR3 here is CASSLVSGQGADEQYF. The CDR3 DNA follows: TGTGCCAGCAGCTTAGTTTCGGGACAGGGGGCGGACGAGCAGTACTTC.

At least ten counts were recorded for this clonotype. This chain links TRBV25-1 with TRBJ1-1, with 7 bases that match TRBD1. Losses at the gene ends were 2 bases for V and 4 bases for J; bases not matched to a gene: 4. From germline, CDR1 is MGHDK and CDR2 SYGVNS. The length of the CDR3 is 14 residues. This CDR3 reads CASSEPDRATEAFF. CDR3 nucleotides: TGTGCCAGCAGTGAACCCGACAGGGCCACTGAAGCTTTCTTT.

This clonotype has only a few counts. The V and J genes are TRBV20-1 and TRBJ2-5; maybe TRBD1 (6 bases). CDR3 length: 14 residues. V was trimmed by 7 bases and J by 4 bases, leaving 19 bases between them. Germline V CDR1 and CDR2: DFQATT, SNEGSKA (reference sequence). In DNA, the CDR3 is TGCAGTGTTAGTTTCCAGGGGCAGGGAGAGACCCAGTACTTC. It translates to CSVSFQGQGETQYF.

Ten or more counts support this clonotype. This chain uses TRBV14 with TRBJ1-1; D is possibly TRBD1 (6 bases). There are 14 residues in the CDR3. Germline CDR1 reads SGHDN; CDR2 reads FVKESK. V lost 2 bases, J lost 2 bases, and 9 bases lay in between. The CDR3 coding sequence is TGTGCCAGCAGCCAATGGACAGCCAACACTGAAGCTTTCTTT. This translates into CASSQWTANTEAFF.

V is TRBV5-1 and J is TRBJ2-7; no clear D gene. The CDR3 loop spans 14 amino acids. Between the trimmed V and J ends, which lost 1 base and 3 bases, there was a span of 11 bases. Germline V gene sequence: CDR1 SGHRS, CDR2 YFSETQ. This chain's CDR3 is CASSLYGQDYEQYF. The CDR3 DNA follows: TGCGCCAGCAGCTTGTATGGTCAGGACTACGAGCAGTACTTC.

Ten or more counts support this clonotype. V and J are TRBV5-1 and TRBJ1-2; maybe TRBD1 (5 bases). Germline CDR1 is SGHRS and CDR2 is YFSETQ. With 5 bases removed from V and 3 bases from J, the gap between germline ends came to 8 bases. The CDR3 runs 12 residues. The CDR3 reads CASREGDYGYTF. For the CDR3, the DNA is TGCGCCAGCAGGGAAGGGGACTATGGCTACACCTTC.